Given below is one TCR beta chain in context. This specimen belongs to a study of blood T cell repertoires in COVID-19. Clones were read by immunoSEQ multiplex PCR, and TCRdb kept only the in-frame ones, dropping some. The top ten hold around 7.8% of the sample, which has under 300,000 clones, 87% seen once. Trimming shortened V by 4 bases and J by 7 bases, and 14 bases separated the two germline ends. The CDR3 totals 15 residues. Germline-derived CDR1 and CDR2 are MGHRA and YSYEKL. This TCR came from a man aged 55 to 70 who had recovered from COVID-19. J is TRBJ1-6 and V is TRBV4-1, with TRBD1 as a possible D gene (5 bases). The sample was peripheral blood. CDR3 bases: TGCGCCAGCAGCCTCCAAGACAGTGGGAATTCACCCCTCCACTTT. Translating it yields CASSLQDSGNSPLHF.